The 7 T cell receptor beta chains below were found in one sample sequenced in a study of blood T cell repertoires in COVID-19. Profiling relied on immunoSEQ multiplex PCR, and the TCRdb table lists in-frame clones only, not all of them. This sample has 390,000 or so clones, with approximately 87% found just once. Source material: PBMCs or T cells enriched from blood (not recorded which). The receptor set was obtained from a woman aged 45-59 years who had recovered from COVID-19.

V and J are TRBV11-2 and TRBJ1-2; 8 bases align to TRBD1. After removal of 3 bases from V and 4 bases from J, the junction contained 4 bases not matched to a gene. The CDR3 has 14 amino acids. Germline V gives CDR1 SGHAT, CDR2 FQNNGV. CDR3 DNA sequence: TGTGCCAGCAGCTTCGGACAGGGCTTCTATGGCTACACCTTC. Encoded protein: CASSFGQGFYGYTF. Full variable domain (remainder filled in from reference TRBV11-2 and TRBJ1-2): EAGVAQSPRYKIIEKRQSVAFWCNPISGHATLYWYQQILGQGPKLLIQFQNNGVVDDSQLPKDRFSAERLKGVDSTLKIQPAKLEDSAVYLCASSFGQGFYGYTFGSGTRLTVV.

The chain couples TRBV21-1 to TRBJ2-7; TRBD1 was called by the table and not checked on the DNA. TRBV21-1 is flagged as a pseudogene. The CDR3 extends over 13 amino acids. CDR3 in amino acids: CASSSTVAYEQYF. CDR3 sequence (DNA): TGTGCCAGCAGCTCTACAGTCGCCTACGAGCAGTACTTC.

V gene TRBV11-3 combines with J gene TRBJ1-1; D is unclear. Deletions cut 8 bases from V and 11 bases from J, with 12 bases between. CDR1 is SGHNT, CDR2 YENEEA, per germline. The CDR3 totals 10 residues. In nucleotides, the CDR3 is TGTGCCAGCCCTGCTGAGGTGGCTTTCTTT. Its protein is CASPAEVAFF.

This clone came up once. This sequence joins TRBV2 and TRBJ2-7; 7 bases align to TRBD1. This CDR3 has 14 residues. Germline CDR1 SNHLY, CDR2 FYNNEI. Trimming at V came to 9 bases and at J to 3 bases, leaving 11 bases not matched to a gene. In DNA, the CDR3 is TGTGCCAGACAGACACACAGGGGTTACTACGAGCAGTACTTC. Translated, it gives CARQTHRGYYEQYF.

The rearrangement uses TRBV5-1 and TRBJ1-1, with 7 bases matching TRBD1. Germline V gives CDR1 SGHRS, CDR2 YFSETQ. J was trimmed by 1 base and V by 8 bases; bases with no gene match: 5. The CDR3 totals 13 residues. CDR3 nucleotide sequence: TGCGCCAGTTACAGGGACAGGAACACTGAAGCTTTCTTT. Translating gives CASYRDRNTEAFF.

The rearrangement links TRBV5-1 to TRBJ2-1; the match to TRBD2 covers 9 bases. Trimming at V came to 3 bases and at J to 7 bases, leaving 8 bases not matched to a gene. The CDR3 spans 15 residues. The germline CDR1 and CDR2 sequences are SGHRS and YFSETQ. The CDR3 region has the DNA TGCGCCAGCAGCTCGACTAGCGGAATGGGGAATGAGCAGTTCTTC. Protein: CASSSTSGMGNEQFF. Complete variable domain (other parts from reference TRBV5-1 and TRBJ2-1): KAGVTQTPRYLIKTRGQQVTLSCSPISGHRSVSWYQQTPGQGLQFLFEYFSETQRNKGNFPGRFSGRQFSNSRSEMNVSTLELGDSALYLCASSSTSGMGNEQFFGPGTRLTVL.

This rearrangement joins TRBV24-1 to TRBJ1-1; D is possibly TRBD1 (6 bases). V was shortened by 4 bases and J by 9 bases, with 11 bases between the two germline ends. The CDR3 consists of 12 residues. CDR1 and CDR2 (germline): KGHDR, SFDVKD. The CDR3 region is CATSDPDSKAFF. In nucleotides, the CDR3 is TGTGCCACCAGTGACCCGGACAGTAAAGCTTTCTTT.